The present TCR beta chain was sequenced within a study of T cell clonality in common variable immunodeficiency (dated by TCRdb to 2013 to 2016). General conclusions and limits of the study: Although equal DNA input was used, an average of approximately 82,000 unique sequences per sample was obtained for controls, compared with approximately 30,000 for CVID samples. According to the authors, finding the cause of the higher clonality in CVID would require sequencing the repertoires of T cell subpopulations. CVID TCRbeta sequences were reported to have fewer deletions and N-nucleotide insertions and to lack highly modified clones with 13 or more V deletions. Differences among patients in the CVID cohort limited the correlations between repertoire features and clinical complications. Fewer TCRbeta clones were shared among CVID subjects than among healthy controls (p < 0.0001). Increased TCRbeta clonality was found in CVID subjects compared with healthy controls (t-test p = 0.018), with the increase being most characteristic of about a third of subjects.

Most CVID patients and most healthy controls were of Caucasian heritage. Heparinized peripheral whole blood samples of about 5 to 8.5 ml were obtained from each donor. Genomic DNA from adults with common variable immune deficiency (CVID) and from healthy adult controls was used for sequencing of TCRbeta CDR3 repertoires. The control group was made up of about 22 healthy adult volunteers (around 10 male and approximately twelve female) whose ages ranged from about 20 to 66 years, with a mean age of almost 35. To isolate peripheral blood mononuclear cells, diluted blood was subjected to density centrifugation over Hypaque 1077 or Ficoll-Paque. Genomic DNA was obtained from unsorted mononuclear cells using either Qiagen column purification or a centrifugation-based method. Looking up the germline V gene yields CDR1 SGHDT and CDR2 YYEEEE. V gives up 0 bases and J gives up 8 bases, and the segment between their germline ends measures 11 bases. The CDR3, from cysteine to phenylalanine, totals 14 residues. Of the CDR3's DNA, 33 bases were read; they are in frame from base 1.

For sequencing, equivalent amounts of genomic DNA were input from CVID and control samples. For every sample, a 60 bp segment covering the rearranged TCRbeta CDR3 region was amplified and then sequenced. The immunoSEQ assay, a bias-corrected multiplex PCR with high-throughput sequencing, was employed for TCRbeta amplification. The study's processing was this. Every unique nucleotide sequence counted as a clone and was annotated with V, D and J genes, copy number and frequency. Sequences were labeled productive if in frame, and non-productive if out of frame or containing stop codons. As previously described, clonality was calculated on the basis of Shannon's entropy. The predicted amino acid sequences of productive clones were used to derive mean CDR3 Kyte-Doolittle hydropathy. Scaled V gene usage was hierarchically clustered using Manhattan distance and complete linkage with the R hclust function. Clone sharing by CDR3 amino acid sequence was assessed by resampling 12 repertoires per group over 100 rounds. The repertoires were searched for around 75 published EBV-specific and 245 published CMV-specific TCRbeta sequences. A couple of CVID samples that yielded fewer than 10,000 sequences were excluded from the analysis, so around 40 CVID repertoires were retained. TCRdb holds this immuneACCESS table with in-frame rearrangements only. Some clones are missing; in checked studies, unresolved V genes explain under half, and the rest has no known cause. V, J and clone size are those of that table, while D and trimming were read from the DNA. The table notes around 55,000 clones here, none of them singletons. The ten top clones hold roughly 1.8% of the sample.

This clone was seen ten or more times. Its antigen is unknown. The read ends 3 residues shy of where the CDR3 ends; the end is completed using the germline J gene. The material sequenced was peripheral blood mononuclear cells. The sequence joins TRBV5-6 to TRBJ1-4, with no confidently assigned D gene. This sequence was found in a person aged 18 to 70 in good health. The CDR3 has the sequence CASSLVAESEKLFF. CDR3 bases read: TGTGCCAGCAGCTTGGTGGCCGAGTCAGAAAAA. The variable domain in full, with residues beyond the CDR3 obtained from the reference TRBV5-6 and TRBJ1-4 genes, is DAGVTQSPTHLIKTRGQQVTLRCSPKSGHDTVSWYQQALGQGPQFIFQYYEEEERQRGNFPDRFSGHQFPNYSSELNVNALLLGDSALYLCASSLVAESEKLFFGSGTQLSVL.